This TCR beta chain was recovered during a study of T cell responses to AZD1222 COVID-19 vaccine. Regarding the study as a whole: Spike-specific TCR breadth and depth went up after people got two AZD1222 doses. Spike-spanning, vaccine-associated CD4 TCRs were dominant at 160-218 and 743-854.

As concerns this clone: Its antigen remains unknown.

V shed 5 bases, J shed 6 bases, and the junction held 8 bases outside the gene matches. Germline V gives CDR1 SGHTA, CDR2 FQGTGA. This CDR3 is built from 15 residues. TCRdb's table, derived via immunoSEQ multiplex PCR, lists solely in-frame clones and lacks some. There are 70,000 to 90,000 clones in the sample; more than 90% occur only once, and 2.5% to 3.5% lies in the top ten. The sequenced sample was peripheral blood, obtained on day 0 of AZD1222 vaccination. This TCR came from an adult in good health. This chain links TRBV7-3 with TRBJ2-1; 9 positions match TRBD1. In DNA, the CDR3 is TGTGCCAGCAGCGTACAGGGGGCGGGGGTCAATGAGCAGTTCTTC. Encoded protein: CASSVQGAGVNEQFF.